This T cell receptor beta chain was profiled in a study of blood T cell repertoires in COVID-19. Study as a whole: The origin of the acute and convalescent COVID-19 samples was the United States, Italy and Spain. Sources were T cells, B-cell-depleted T cells, or PBMCs; the material itself was cDNA or gDNA.

Per the study methods: Researchers report that nucleated cell counts were estimated from reference gene primer amplification. The assay was immunoSEQ multiplex PCR, and TCRdb's table has in-frame clones only and misses some. For V, J and clone size, that table is used; D and trimming come from the DNA. The table shows around 19,000 clones, with 65% to 85% occurring only once. This CDR3 has 17 residues. Germline V gene sequence: CDR1 MNHEY, CDR2 SVGEGT. Trimming removed 2 bases from V and 1 base from J; junction bases left unmatched: 5. This receptor was obtained from a man aged 40-50 years with active or convalescent COVID-19. The sequenced material came from peripheral blood. V gene TRBV6-2 or TRBV6-3 combines with J gene TRBJ1-5; the match to TRBD1 covers 10 bases. The CDR3 sequence: CASSYPRQGASNQPQHF. CDR3 nucleotides: TGTGCCAGCAGTTACCCTAGACAGGGGGCGAGCAATCAGCCCCAGCATTTT.